This T cell receptor (beta chain) was sequenced in a study of cytomegalovirus exposure and HLA in healthy donors. A multiplex PCR was run with 60 Vbeta primers and 13 Jbeta primers. This table comes from immunoSEQ multiplex PCR, and its TCRdb copy is limited to in-frame clones, with some not included. The sample contains about 160,000 clones, roughly 70% of which appear only once. On this clone: Its specificity is unknown.

CDR1 and CDR2 (germline): SNHLY, FYNNEI. CDR3 length: 16 residues. Trimming left V 9 bases short and J 4 bases short, with 22 bases between. Study results and limitations: Diagnosis of cytomegalovirus status made by the classifier reportedly showed high specificity and sensitivity.

The sample comprised PBMCs. The TCR sequence derives from a woman between 50 and 59 years old in good health and CMV-seropositive. The chain has TRBV2 and TRBJ1-5, with unresolved D. CDR3 residues: CASHDSGTAINQPQHF. For the CDR3, the DNA is TGTGCCAGTCACGATTCGGGAACAGCTATAAATCAGCCCCAGCATTTT.